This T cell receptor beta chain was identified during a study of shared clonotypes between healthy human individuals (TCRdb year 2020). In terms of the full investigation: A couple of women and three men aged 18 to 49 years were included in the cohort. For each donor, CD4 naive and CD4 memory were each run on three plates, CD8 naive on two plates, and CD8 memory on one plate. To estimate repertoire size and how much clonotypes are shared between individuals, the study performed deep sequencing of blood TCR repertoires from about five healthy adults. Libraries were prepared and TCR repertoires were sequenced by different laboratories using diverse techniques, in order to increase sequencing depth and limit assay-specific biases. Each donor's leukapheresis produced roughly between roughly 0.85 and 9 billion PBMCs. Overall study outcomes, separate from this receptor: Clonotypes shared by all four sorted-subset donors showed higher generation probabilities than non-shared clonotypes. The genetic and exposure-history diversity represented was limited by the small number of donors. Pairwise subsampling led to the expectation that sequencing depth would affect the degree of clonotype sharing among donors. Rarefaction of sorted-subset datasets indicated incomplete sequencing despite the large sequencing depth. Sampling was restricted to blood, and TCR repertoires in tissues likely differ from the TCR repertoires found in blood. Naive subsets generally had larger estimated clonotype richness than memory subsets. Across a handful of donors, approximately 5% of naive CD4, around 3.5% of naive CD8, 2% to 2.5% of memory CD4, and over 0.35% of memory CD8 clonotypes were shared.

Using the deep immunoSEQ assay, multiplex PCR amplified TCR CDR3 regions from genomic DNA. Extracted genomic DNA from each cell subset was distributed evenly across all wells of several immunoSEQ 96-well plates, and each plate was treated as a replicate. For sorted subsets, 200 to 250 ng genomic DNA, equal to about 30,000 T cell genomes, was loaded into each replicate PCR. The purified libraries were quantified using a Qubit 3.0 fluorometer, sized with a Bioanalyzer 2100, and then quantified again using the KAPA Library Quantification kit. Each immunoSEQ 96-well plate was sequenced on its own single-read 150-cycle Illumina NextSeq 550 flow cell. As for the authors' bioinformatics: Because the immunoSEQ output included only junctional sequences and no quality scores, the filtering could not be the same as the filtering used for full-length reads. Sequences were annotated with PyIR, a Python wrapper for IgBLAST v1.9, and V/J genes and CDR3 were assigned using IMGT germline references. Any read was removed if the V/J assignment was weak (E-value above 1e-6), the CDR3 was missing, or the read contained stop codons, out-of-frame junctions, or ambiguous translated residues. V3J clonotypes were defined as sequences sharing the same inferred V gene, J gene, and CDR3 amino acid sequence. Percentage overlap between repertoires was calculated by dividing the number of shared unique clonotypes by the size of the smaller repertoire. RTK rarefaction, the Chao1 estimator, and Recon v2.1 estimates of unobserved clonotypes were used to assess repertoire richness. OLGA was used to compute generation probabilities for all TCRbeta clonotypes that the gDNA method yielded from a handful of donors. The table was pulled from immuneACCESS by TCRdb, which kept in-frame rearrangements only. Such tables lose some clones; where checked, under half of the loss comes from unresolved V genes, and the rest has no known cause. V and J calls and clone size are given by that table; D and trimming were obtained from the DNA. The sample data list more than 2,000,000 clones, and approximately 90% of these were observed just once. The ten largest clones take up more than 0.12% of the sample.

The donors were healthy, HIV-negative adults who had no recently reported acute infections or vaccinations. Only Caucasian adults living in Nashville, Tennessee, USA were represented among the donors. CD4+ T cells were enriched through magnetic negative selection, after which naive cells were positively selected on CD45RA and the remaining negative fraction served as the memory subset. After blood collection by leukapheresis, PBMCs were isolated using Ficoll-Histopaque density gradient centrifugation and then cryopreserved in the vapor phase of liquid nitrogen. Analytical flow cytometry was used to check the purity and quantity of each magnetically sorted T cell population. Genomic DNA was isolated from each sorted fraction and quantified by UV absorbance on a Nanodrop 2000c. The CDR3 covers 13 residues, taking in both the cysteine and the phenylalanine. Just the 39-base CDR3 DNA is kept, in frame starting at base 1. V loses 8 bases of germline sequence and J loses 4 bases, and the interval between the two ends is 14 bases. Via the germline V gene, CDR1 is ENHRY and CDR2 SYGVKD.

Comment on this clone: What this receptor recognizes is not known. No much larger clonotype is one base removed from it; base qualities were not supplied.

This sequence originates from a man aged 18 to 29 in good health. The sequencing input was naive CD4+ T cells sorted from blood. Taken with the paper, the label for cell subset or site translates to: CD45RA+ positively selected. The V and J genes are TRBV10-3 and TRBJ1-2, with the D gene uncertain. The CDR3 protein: CAIHPGLGYGYTF. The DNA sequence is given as TGTGCCATCCACCCGGGATTGGGCTATGGCTACACCTTC.